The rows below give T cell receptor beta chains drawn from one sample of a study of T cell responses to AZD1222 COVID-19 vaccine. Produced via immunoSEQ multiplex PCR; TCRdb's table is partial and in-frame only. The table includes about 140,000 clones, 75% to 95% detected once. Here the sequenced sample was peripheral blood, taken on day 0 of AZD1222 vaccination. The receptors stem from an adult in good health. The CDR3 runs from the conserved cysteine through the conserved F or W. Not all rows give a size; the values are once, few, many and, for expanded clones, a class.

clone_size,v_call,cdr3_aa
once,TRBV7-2,CASSLGGGGDTQYF
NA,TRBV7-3,CASSLVGTPVPGELFF
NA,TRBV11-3,CASSLASGRIYEQFF
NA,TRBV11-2,CASTLQPLGNEQYF
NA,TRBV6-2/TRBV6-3,CASSSFLGQNNEQFF
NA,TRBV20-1,CSASPTYTGELFF
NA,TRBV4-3,CASSQGPLDSGNTIYF
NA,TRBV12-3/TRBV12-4,CASSFNLQETQYF
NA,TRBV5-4,CASSFGENQPQHF
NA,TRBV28,CASVPIGRKGYEQYF
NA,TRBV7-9,CASGKRQDRTTEAFF
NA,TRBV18,CASSPTGSTDTQYF
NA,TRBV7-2,CARGTGGFYNEQFF
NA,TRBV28,CASSLKRTGEAFF
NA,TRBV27,CASSSTPPWASGSYEQYF